The source of this T cell receptor (beta chain) is a study of shared clonotypes between healthy human individuals. The study's findings and limits: In contrast to clonotypes shared by all four donors, non-shared clonotypes had lower generation probabilities. In this cohort, only blood was sampled, and tissue repertoires likely differ.

With regard to this clone: The antigen remains undetermined.

Clones were sequenced by immunoSEQ multiplex PCR, and TCRdb holds only the in-frame ones, with some missing. The table has some 2,000,000 clones, roughly 96% seen once. The germline V and J ends were trimmed by 8 bases and 7 bases, with 20 bases remaining between them. The CDR3 is made up of 14 amino acids. The V gene's germline CDR1 is WNHNN and CDR2 SYGVQD (reference sequence). V gene TRBV10-1 combines with J gene TRBJ1-2; TRBD1 is a possible D gene (6 bases). The specimen sequenced was naive CD4+ T cells sorted from blood. As for subset: CD45RA+ positively selected. This TCR was recovered from a young man in good health. The CDR3 loop is CASAPAGVGGGYTF. The CDR3 bases are TGCGCCAGCGCCCCGGCAGGGGTAGGTGGTGGCTACACCTTC.